The 7 T cell receptor beta chains presented below share a single source sample, sequenced in a study of graft-versus-host responses after intestinal transplantation. The method was immunoSEQ multiplex PCR; TCRdb's version includes in-frame clones alone and lacks a portion of them. The sample gives about 14,000 clones, under 85% of which show up once; approximately 4.1% is in the top ten. Processing of graft tissue released intraepithelial and lamina propria lymphocytes. The sequencing used ileum tissue, collected roughly 28 days after intestinal transplant. The receptors come from a human patient who received an intestinal transplant, so some T cells may come from the graft donor.

The chain carries TRBV4-2 and TRBJ2-2; 7 nucleotides line up with TRBD1. The CDR3 runs to 19 residues. The V gene end was trimmed by 4 bases and the J gene end by 0 bases; junction bases not matched to a gene: 14. Germline V CDR1 and CDR2: LGHNA, YNFKEQ. CDR3 in amino acids: CASSLLSGQQPTNTGELFF. As DNA, the CDR3 is TGTGCCAGCAGCCTCCTCTCGGGACAGCAACCGACGAACACCGGGGAGCTGTTTTTT.

This clone was recorded a few times. CDR3 nucleotide sequence: TGCGCCAGCAGCCCACTAGTTGCAGATACGCAGTATTTT. It codes for CASSPLVADTQYF. This chain joins TRBV4-1 and TRBJ2-3; possibly TRBD2 for D (5 bases). Germline V lookup: CDR1 MGHRA, CDR2 YSYEKL. This CDR3 has 13 residues. The V end was cut by 4 bases, the J end by 4 bases, with 9 bases between.

The CDR3 loop reads CASSEALGDPYGYTF. The DNA for the CDR3 is TGTGCCAGCAGTGAAGCCCTAGGCGACCCCTATGGCTACACCTTC. The chain joins TRBV2 to TRBJ1-2; D is uncertain. The germline gives CDR1 SNHLY, CDR2 FYNNEI. V lost 0 bases, J lost 4 bases, and 12 bases lay in between. The CDR3 has 15 amino acids.

V usage is TRBV13 and J usage is TRBJ1-1; 9 bases align to TRBD1. V was clipped by 2 bases and J by 3 bases; unmatched bases: 7. Germline lookup yields CDR1 PRHDT and CDR2 FYEKMQ (reference sequence). This CDR3 region has 16 residues. The DNA for the CDR3 is TGTGCCAGCAGCTTAATAGACAGGGGGACCGACACTGAAGCTTTCTTT. Translated, it gives CASSLIDRGTDTEAFF.

In this sample, this clone turned up a few times. The V gene is TRBV5-4, the J gene TRBJ1-3, with TRBD1 as a possible D gene (5 bases). Trimming stripped 4 bases from V and 2 bases from J, with 16 bases between. The CDR3 runs to 16 residues. Germline V gene lookup returns CDR1 SGHNT and CDR2 YYREEE (reference sequence). CDR3 bases: TGTGCCAGCAGCCCCACGACGGACATACCTGGAAACACCATATATTTT. Translated, it gives CASSPTTDIPGNTIYF.

The V call is TRBV7-6, the J call TRBJ1-5, with TRBD1 identical over 8 bases. V trimming: 5 bases; J trimming: 13 bases; junction bases outside the gene matches: 7. This CDR3 comprises 12 residues. Germline V gene data show CDR1 as SGHVS and CDR2 as FNYEAQ. The CDR3 is CASSLRTGRQHF. The CDR3 DNA reads TGTGCCAGCAGCCTGAGGACAGGGCGACAGCATTTT.

This clone is medium-sized in the sample. The V and J genes are TRBV4-3 and TRBJ1-2, with D maybe TRBD1 (6 bases). Germline lookup yields CDR1 LGHNA and CDR2 YSLEER. Trimming stripped 4 bases from V and 8 bases from J, with 14 bases between. The CDR3 sequence is 13 residues long. DNA for the CDR3: TGCGCCAGCAGCCCGAACGACAGGCGGGGCTACACCTTC. It codes for CASSPNDRRGYTF.